One sample yielded the 18 T cell receptor beta chains listed below, sequenced in a study of molecular identifiers for immune sequencing clone quantification. A single record per CDR3 protein comes from TCRdb applying MiXCR to the PCR reads. Of about 320,000 distinct CDR3 sequences listed, 24% are singletons. The sequenced sample consisted of naive CD8+ T cells from blood, with Jurkat cell RNA spiked in. The subset: FACS-sorted CD8+CD4-CCR7+CD45RA+ naive T cells. These TCRs come from a human donor in good health. Some libraries in this study had Jurkat cell RNA spiked in.

This clonotype was observed many times. The rearrangement links TRBV30 to TRBJ2-7; no clear D gene. CDR3 length: 11 amino acids. Deletions cut 0 bases from V and 4 bases from J, with 4 bases between. The germline V gene has CDR1 GTSNPN and CDR2 SVGIG (reference sequence). The CDR3 coding sequence is TGTGCCTGGAGTGTGGCGTACGAGCAGTACTTC. Translating gives CAWSVAYEQYF.

The gene calls are TRBV7-2 and TRBJ2-5; 7 nucleotides match TRBD2. The CDR3 consists of 18 residues. Germline lookup yields CDR1 SGHTA and CDR2 FQGNSA. The V gene end was trimmed by 2 bases and the J gene end by 2 bases; junction bases not matched to a gene: 14. This CDR3 reads CASSLRTRPAGPQETQYF. The CDR3 coding sequence is TGTGCCAGCAGCTTAAGGACCCGACCAGCGGGACCACAAGAGACCCAGTACTTC. The complete variable domain, with remaining parts taken from reference TRBV7-2 and TRBJ2-5, reads GAGVSQSPSNKVTEKGKDVELRCDPISGHTALYWYRQSLGQGLEFLIYFQGNSAPDKSGLPSDRFSAERTGGSVSTLTIQRTQQEDSAVYLCASSLRTRPAGPQETQYFGPGTRLLVL.

This clonotype was counted at least ten times. CDR3 DNA sequence: TGTGCCAGCAGCCCCCAGGGAGCAACTAATGAAAAACTGTTTTTT. It encodes CASSPQGATNEKLFF. The V and J genes are TRBV9 and TRBJ1-4; D is possibly TRBD1 (5 bases). This CDR3 has 15 amino acids. Germline V gene sequence: CDR1 SGDLS, CDR2 YYNGEE. V gave up 4 bases and J gave up 0 bases, with 10 bases separating them.

This clonotype was picked up a small number of times. V usage is TRBV6-2 or TRBV6-3 and J usage is TRBJ1-5; TRBD1 might be the D (5 bases). Germline lookup yields CDR1 MNHEY and CDR2 SVGEGT. The CDR3 totals 14 residues. Trimming left V 10 bases short and J 2 bases short, with 15 bases between. As DNA, the CDR3 is TGTGCCATCGGGACGGTGAGGGGCAATCAGCCCCAGCATTTT. Amino acids: CAIGTVRGNQPQHF.

This clonotype was seen a few times. The genes are TRBV6-2 or TRBV6-3 and TRBJ1-4; D is unresolved. CDR3 length: 17 amino acids. Looked up from germline, CDR1 is MNHEY and CDR2 is SVGEGT. V shed 5 bases and J shed 0 bases, with 16 bases lying between them. The CDR3, as DNA: TGTGCCAGCAGTGAAAGATGGACGGCGACAACTAATGAAAAACTGTTTTTT. Translation gives CASSERWTATTNEKLFF.

This clonotype came up many times. The chain links TRBV6-2 or TRBV6-3 to TRBJ1-1, with D uncertain. Germline values: CDR1 MNHEY, CDR2 SVGEGT. Trimming stripped 4 bases from V and 4 bases from J, with 10 bases between. This CDR3 has 13 residues. The CDR3 is CASSFGEGTEAFF. In DNA, the CDR3 is TGTGCCAGCAGTTTTGGGGAAGGCACTGAAGCTTTCTTT.

This clonotype was seen only a few times. The rearrangement joins TRBV4-3 to TRBJ1-2; a weak D match, TRBD1 (6 bases). The CDR3 runs to 17 residues. Deletions cut 2 bases from V and 0 bases from J, with 16 bases between. Germline values: CDR1 LGHNA, CDR2 YSLEER. Here the CDR3 DNA reads TGCGCCAGCAGCCAAAAGATAGCCGGGACACCTAACTATGGCTACACCTTC. It encodes CASSQKIAGTPNYGYTF.

This clonotype has a handful of counts. This chain uses TRBV27 with TRBJ2-7; 11 nucleotides align to TRBD2. From germline, CDR1 is MNHEY and CDR2 SMNVEV (reference sequence). Trimming removed 5 bases from V and 2 bases from J; junction bases left unmatched: 5. This CDR3 comprises 15 residues. The CDR3 here is CASSPLLAGAYEQYF. The CDR3, as DNA: TGTGCCAGCAGTCCGCTACTAGCGGGGGCCTACGAGCAGTACTTC.

This clonotype came up a few times. The CDR3 DNA is TGTGCCAGCAGTTTAAGCAGGGCCAATTCACCCCTCCACTTT. Amino acid sequence: CASSLSRANSPLHF. This sequence joins TRBV27 and TRBJ1-6, with D perhaps matching TRBD1 (5 bases). The CDR3 covers 14 residues. Germline CDR1 MNHEY, CDR2 SMNVEV (reference sequence). Trimming left V 2 bases short and J 7 bases short, with 9 bases between.

In its sample, this clonotype was seen many times. The chain combines TRBV14 with TRBJ2-2; tentatively, D is TRBD2 (5 bases). Per germline, CDR1 SGHDN and CDR2 FVKESK. CDR3 length: 11 residues. Between the trimmed V and J ends, which lost 6 bases and 6 bases, there was a span of 5 bases. CDR3 loop: CASRRAGELFF. CDR3 nucleotide sequence: TGTGCCAGCAGGCGGGCCGGGGAGCTGTTTTTT.

Notes on this clonotype: A read error may account for a junction end that differs from germline. V is TRBV3-1 and J is TRBJ2-7; 8 bases align to TRBD1. Germline assignment: CDR1 LGHDT and CDR2 YNNKEL (reference sequence). The length of the CDR3 is 18 residues. CDR3 nucleotides: TGTGCCAGCAGCCAACGCCCGGGCCAGGGGGCGTTCCGCTACGCGCAGTACTTC. Translated: CASSQRPGQGAFRYAQYF.

The rearrangement joins TRBV20-1 to TRBJ1-2; possibly TRBD1 for D (5 bases). Germline V gene sequence: CDR1 DFQATT, CDR2 SNEGSKA (reference sequence). V lost 3 bases, J lost 0 bases, and 11 bases lay in between. This CDR3 region has 14 residues. The CDR3 protein is CSASPLGANYGYTF. The CDR3 DNA reads as TGCAGTGCTAGTCCCCTGGGGGCTAACTATGGCTACACCTTC.

This clonotype was seen repeatedly, ten times or more. The chain employs TRBV7-9 and TRBJ2-2; 11 nucleotides align to TRBD2. The CDR3 has 16 residues. After removal of 5 bases from V and 11 bases from J, the junction contained 13 bases not matched to a gene. Germline V gene sequence: CDR1 SEHNR, CDR2 FQNEAQ (reference sequence). The CDR3 spells CASSPKGTSGYIELFF. The CDR3 coding sequence is TGTGCCAGCAGCCCAAAAGGGACTAGCGGATATATTGAGCTGTTTTTT.

This clonotype was found many times. V and J are TRBV2 and TRBJ1-5; 7 bases line up with TRBD1. Per the germline V gene, CDR1 is SNHLY and CDR2 is FYNNEI. CDR3 length equals 14 residues. V lost 7 bases, J lost 4 bases, and 7 bases stayed unmatched. The CDR3 region is CASKNRGGNQPQHF. In DNA, the CDR3 is TGTGCCAGCAAAAACAGGGGTGGGAATCAGCCCCAGCATTTT. The full variable domain, its missing parts supplied by reference TRBV2 and TRBJ1-5, is EPEVTQTPSHQVTQMGQEVILRCVPISNHLYFYWYRQILGQKVEFLVSFYNNEISEKSEIFDDQFSVERPDGSNFTLKIRSTKLEDSAMYFCASKNRGGNQPQHFGDGTRLSIL.

With regard to this clonotype: A read error is possible here, since a much larger clone lies one base away. V gene TRBV6-5 combines with J gene TRBJ2-2; D is ambiguous. Per germline, CDR1 MNHEY and CDR2 SVGAGI. This CDR3 is 13 amino acids long. CDR3 DNA: TGTGCCGGCAGTTACATCAACACCGGGGAGCTGTTTTTT. It codes for CAGSYINTGELFF.

Turning to this clonotype: Since a much larger clone is just one base distant, this may be a read error. The chain has TRBV15 and TRBJ1-5; the match to TRBD1 covers 7 bases. The CDR3 consists of 18 residues. From germline, CDR1 is LNHNV and CDR2 YYDKDF (reference sequence). CDR3 nucleotide sequence: TGTCCCACCAGCGTACTATGGGACAGAAGTTATAGCAATCAGCCCCAGCATTTT. Its protein is CPTSVLWDRSYSNQPQHF. The entire variable domain, with the rest obtained from reference TRBV15 and TRBJ1-5, is as follows: DAMVIQNPRYQVTQFGKPVTLSCSQTLNHNVMYWYQQKSSQAPKLLFHYYDKDFNNEADTPDNFQSRRPNTSFCFLDIRSPGLGDTAMYLCPTSVLWDRSYSNQPQHFGDGTRLSIL.

The V call is TRBV5-5, the J call TRBJ2-3, with no clear D. CDR3 length equals 13 residues. Trimming left V 2 bases short and J 4 bases short, with 8 bases between. CDR1 is SGHKS, CDR2 YYEKEE, per germline (reference sequence). The DNA of the CDR3 is TGTGCCAGCAGCTTAGACTCGCCAGATACGCAGTATTTT. This translates into CASSLDSPDTQYF.

The chain links TRBV11-2 to TRBJ1-1; D uncertain. V was trimmed by 1 base and J by 2 bases, leaving 17 bases between them. Germline V CDR1 and CDR2: SGHAT, FQNNGV. This CDR3 is 17 amino acids long. CDR3 amino acids: CASSLGVNQYRNTEAFF. The CDR3 region has the DNA TGTGCCAGCAGCTTAGGGGTCAACCAATACCGTAACACTGAAGCTTTCTTT.